These T cell receptor beta chains were read from a single sample in a study of T cell repertoires in cytomegalovirus infection. TCRdb called the reads again in MiXCR, with one record for every CDR3 protein. The data hold about 920,000 distinct CDR3 sequences, with roughly a third observed a single time. No antigen has been assigned to these receptors. Sequenced material: cultured CD8+ T cells from PBMCs, taken from culture after CMV antigen stimulation. These receptor sequences come from a human donor in good health (CMV status not recorded). Some clones in this sample may be carry-over from other donors' samples. The CDR3 runs from the conserved cysteine through the conserved F or W. Each record gives: clone size, D gene, J gene, V gene, CDR3 protein, CDR3 DNA. The D gene is left open where the match is weak. Clone sizes are given selectively: once, few, many, or a class where the clone is expanded.

>NA|NA|TRBJ2-3|TRBV27
CASRGAPDTQYF
TGTGCCAGCAGGGGGGCCCCCGATACGCAGTATTTT
>few|NA|TRBJ2-2|TRBV7-6
CASSSPRVPGELFF
TGTGCCAGCAGCTCTCCAAGGGTTCCCGGGGAGCTGTTTTTT
>NA|NA|TRBJ2-4|TRBV5-6
CASSLVGMLAKNIQYF
TGTGCCAGCAGCTTGGTGGGAATGCTGGCCAAAAACATTCAGTACTTT
>NA|NA|TRBJ1-1|TRBV12-3/TRBV12-4
CASSLSLAGDTEAFF
TGTGCCAGCAGTTTATCCCTGGCGGGCGACACTGAAGCTTTCTTT
>NA|TRBD1|TRBJ1-1|TRBV10-3
CAISIRDREMRGTEAFF
TGTGCCATCAGTATTAGGGACAGGGAAATGCGTGGCACTGAAGCTTTCTTT
>NA|TRBD2|TRBJ2-1|TRBV12-3/TRBV12-4
CASSRLADSYNEQFF
TGTGCCAGCAGCCGTCTAGCGGACTCCTACAATGAGCAGTTCTTC
>NA|TRBD2|TRBJ2-1|TRBV14
CASSQDLAGGVNEQFF
TGTGCCAGCAGCCAAGATCTCGCGGGGGGGGTCAATGAGCAGTTCTTC
>NA|NA|TRBJ1-5|TRBV12-3/TRBV12-4
CASSKHQGNQPQHF
TGTGCCAGCAGTAAACATCAGGGTAATCAGCCCCAGCATTTT
>NA|TRBD1|TRBJ1-2|TRBV27
CASSLFTGDYGYTF
TGTGCCAGCAGTTTATTCACAGGGGACTATGGCTACACCTTC
>few|NA|TRBJ2-4|TRBV7-9
CASSPSPSNLQYF
TGTGCCAGCAGCCCTTCTCCTTCTAACCTTCAGTACTTC
>few|NA|TRBJ1-3|TRBV10-3
CAIRRTVLSGNTIYF
TGTGCCATCAGGAGGACAGTCCTCTCTGGAAACACCATATATTTT
>NA|TRBD2|TRBJ2-5|TRBV6-1
CASRRLAGTETQYF
TGTGCCAGCAGGAGACTAGCGGGGACTGAGACCCAGTACTTC
>NA|NA|TRBJ2-5|TRBV2
CASRPGRETQYF
TGTGCCAGCAGGCCGGGGAGGGAGACCCAGTACTTC
>NA|NA|TRBJ2-2|TRBV2
CASLKATGELFF
TGTGCCAGCTTGAAGGCTACCGGGGAGCTGTTTTTT
>few|NA|TRBJ2-2|TRBV25-1
CASSEFEMIGGGFYTGELFF
TGTGCCAGCAGTGAATTCGAGATGATAGGGGGAGGTTTTTACACCGGGGAGCTGTTTTTT
>NA|NA|TRBJ1-6|TRBV27
CASSPLGSPLHF
TGTGCCAGCAGTCCACTAGGTTCACCCCTCCACTTT
>few|NA|TRBJ1-5|TRBV4-1
CASSQDSSAIQPQHF
TGCGCCAGCAGCCAAGACAGTTCCGCAATTCAGCCCCAGCATTTT
>NA|TRBD1|TRBJ2-4|TRBV10-3
CAISESTLRGRIDIQYF
TGTGCCATCAGTGAGTCGACGTTGAGGGGGCGTATAGACATTCAGTACTTC
>NA|TRBD2|TRBJ2-5|TRBV5-4
CASSLTPLHSGGPQETQYF
TGTGCCAGCAGCCTCACACCCCTCCATAGCGGGGGCCCCCAAGAGACCCAGTACTTC
>NA|NA|TRBJ2-5|TRBV4-1
CASSQDSTAGTYFGETQYF
TGCGCCAGCAGCCAAGATTCCACCGCCGGGACCTACTTTGGGGAGACCCAGTACTTC
>NA|NA|TRBJ1-5|TRBV27
CASSLFGPSNQPQHF
TGTGCCAGCAGTTTATTCGGACCTAGCAATCAGCCCCAGCATTTT
>NA|NA|TRBJ1-1|TRBV6-5
CASSLSLQVPNTEAFF
TGTGCCAGCAGCCTTAGCCTACAGGTTCCGAACACTGAAGCTTTCTTT
>NA|NA|TRBJ2-3|TRBV13
CASSSPGARYSSTDTQYF
TGTGCCAGCAGCTCCCCTGGAGCGAGGTATTCTAGCACAGATACGCAGTATTTT
>NA|NA|TRBJ1-5|TRBV18
CASSPSPVAGAQPQHF
TGTGCCAGCTCACCCTCTCCTGTAGCGGGGGCCCAGCCCCAGCATTTT
>once|NA|TRBJ1-4|TRBV6-6
CASIYTSATNEKLFF
TGTGCCAGCATCTATACATCCGCAACTAATGAAAAACTGTTTTTT
>few|NA|TRBJ1-5|TRBV27
CASSLRGVWNQPQHF
TGTGCCAGCAGTTTACGGGGGGTTTGGAATCAGCCCCAGCATTTT
>few|TRBD1|TRBJ1-1|TRBV9
CASSVTGTANTEAFF
TGTGCCAGCAGCGTTACCGGGACAGCGAACACTGAAGCTTTCTTT
>NA|TRBD2|TRBJ2-3|TRBV7-8
CASSLYGLAGGPVVDTQYF
TGTGCCAGCAGCTTATATGGACTAGCGGGGGGGCCTGTGGTAGATACGCAGTATTTT
>many|NA|TRBJ2-5|TRBV7-8
CASSSITGAQETQYF
TGTGCCAGCAGCTCCATCACCGGGGCCCAAGAGACCCAGTACTTC
>NA|NA|TRBJ2-7|TRBV2
CASSEEWRSYEQYF
TGTGCCAGCAGTGAGGAGTGGAGGTCTTACGAGCAGTACTTC
>NA|TRBD1|TRBJ1-2|TRBV29-1
CSVGTGESYGYTF
TGCAGCGTTGGGACAGGGGAGAGTTATGGCTACACCTTC